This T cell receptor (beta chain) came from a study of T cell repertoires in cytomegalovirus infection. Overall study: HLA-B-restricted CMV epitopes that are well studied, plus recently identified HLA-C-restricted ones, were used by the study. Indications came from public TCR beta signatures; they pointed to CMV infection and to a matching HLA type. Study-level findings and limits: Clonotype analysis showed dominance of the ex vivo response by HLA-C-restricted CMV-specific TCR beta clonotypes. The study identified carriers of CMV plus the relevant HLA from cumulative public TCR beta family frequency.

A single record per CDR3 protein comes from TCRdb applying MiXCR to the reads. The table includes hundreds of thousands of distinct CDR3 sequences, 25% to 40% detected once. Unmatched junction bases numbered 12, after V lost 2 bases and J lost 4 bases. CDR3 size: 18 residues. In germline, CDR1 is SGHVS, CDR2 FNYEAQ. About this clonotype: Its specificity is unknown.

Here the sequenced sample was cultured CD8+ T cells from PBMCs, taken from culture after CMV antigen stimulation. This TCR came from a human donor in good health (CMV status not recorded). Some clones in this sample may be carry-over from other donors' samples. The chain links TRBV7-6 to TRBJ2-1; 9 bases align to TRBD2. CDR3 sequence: CASSLSPLGAGGYNEQFF. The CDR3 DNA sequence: TGTGCCAGCAGCTTAAGCCCCTTGGGCGCGGGGGGGTACAATGAGCAGTTCTTC. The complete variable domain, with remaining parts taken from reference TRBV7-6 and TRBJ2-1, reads GAGVSQSPRYKVTKRGQDVALRCDPISGHVSLYWYRQALGQGPEFLTYFNYEAQQDKSGLPNDRFSAERPEGSISTLTIQRTEQRDSAMYRCASSLSPLGAGGYNEQFFGPGTRLTVL.